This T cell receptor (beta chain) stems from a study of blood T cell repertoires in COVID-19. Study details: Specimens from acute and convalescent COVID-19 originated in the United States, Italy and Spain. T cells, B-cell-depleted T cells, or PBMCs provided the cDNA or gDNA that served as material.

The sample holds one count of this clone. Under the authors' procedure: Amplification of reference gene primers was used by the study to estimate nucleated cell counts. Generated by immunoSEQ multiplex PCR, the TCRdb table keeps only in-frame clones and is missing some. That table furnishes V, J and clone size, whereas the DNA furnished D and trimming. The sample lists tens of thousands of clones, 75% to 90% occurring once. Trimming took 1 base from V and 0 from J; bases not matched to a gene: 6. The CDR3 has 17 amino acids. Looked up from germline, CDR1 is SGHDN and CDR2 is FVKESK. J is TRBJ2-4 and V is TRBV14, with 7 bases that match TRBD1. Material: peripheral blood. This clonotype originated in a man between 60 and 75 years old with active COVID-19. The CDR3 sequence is CASSQVQGNLAKNIQYF. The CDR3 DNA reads TGTGCCAGCAGCCAAGTACAGGGGAATCTAGCCAAAAACATTCAGTACTTC.